This T cell receptor beta chain was observed in a study of OX40 agonist ivuxolimab in advanced cancers. Per the germline V gene, CDR1 is LGHNA and CDR2 is YNFKEQ. The V end lost 5 bases, the J end lost 4 bases, and 17 bases lay between the germline ends. The CDR3 is 15 residues long. Assay used: immunoSEQ multiplex PCR; TCRdb lists only in-frame clones, some missing. The sample records approximately 58,000 clones, more than 75% being singletons. The chain has TRBV4-2 and TRBJ1-1; D not resolved. The starting material was CD4+ or CD8+ T cells sorted from blood, obtained in a trial of the OX40 agonist ivuxolimab. This clonotype was obtained from an adult with an advanced solid tumor such as melanoma, head and neck, liver or kidney cancer. CDR3 in amino acids: CASSFNRGELTEAFF. CDR3 DNA sequence: TGTGCCAGCAGCTTCAATCGCGGTGAACTCACTGAAGCTTTCTTT.